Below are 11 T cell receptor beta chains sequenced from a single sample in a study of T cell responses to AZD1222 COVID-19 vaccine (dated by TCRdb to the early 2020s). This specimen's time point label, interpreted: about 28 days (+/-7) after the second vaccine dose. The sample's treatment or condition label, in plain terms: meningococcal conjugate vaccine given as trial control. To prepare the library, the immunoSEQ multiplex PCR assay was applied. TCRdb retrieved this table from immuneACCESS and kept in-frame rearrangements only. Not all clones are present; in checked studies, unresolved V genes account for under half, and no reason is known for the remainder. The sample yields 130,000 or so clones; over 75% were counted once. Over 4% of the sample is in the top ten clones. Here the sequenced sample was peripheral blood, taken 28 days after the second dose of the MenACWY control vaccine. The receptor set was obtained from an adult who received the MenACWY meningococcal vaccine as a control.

CDR3 sequence (DNA): TGTGCCACCGCAAGGGGGGGGACCCGCATAACTGAAGCTTTCTTT. The encoded protein is CATARGGTRITEAFF. The chain links TRBV28 to TRBJ1-1; D possibly corresponds to TRBD1 (6 bases). Germline assignment: CDR1 MDHEN and CDR2 SYDVKM. The CDR3 spans 15 residues. Trimming removed 10 bases at V and 5 bases at J, with 23 bases between.

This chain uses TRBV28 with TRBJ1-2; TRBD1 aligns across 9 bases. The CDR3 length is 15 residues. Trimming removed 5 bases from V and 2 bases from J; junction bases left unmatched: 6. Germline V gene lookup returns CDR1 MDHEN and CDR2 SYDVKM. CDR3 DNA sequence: TGTGCCAGCAGTGCCCCGACAGGGGGAAACTATGGCTACACCTTC. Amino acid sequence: CASSAPTGGNYGYTF.

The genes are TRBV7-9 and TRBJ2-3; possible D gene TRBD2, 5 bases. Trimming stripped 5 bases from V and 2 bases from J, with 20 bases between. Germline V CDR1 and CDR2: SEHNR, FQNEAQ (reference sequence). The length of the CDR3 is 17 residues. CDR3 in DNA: TGTGCCAGCAGCCCAAGGACTTTCAACCCCGACACAGATACGCAGTATTTT. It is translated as CASSPRTFNPDTDTQYF.

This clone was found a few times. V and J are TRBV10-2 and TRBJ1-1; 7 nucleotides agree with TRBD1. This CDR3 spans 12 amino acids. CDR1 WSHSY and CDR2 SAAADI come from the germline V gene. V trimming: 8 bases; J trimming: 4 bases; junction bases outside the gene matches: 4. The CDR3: CASSQGGTEAFF. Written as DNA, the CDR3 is TGCGCCAGCTCTCAGGGGGGCACTGAAGCTTTCTTT.

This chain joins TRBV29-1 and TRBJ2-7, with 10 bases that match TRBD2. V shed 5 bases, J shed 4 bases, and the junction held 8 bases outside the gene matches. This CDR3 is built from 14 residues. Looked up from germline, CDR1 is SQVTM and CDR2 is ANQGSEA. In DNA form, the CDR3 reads TGCAGCGTTTGCAGAGCTAGCGGGAGTTACGAGCAGTACTTC. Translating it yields CSVCRASGSYEQYF.

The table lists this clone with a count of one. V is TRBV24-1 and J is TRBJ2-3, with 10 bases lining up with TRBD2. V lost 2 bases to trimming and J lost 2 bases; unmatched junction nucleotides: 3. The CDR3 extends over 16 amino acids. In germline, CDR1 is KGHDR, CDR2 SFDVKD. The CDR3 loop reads CATSDSLAGATDTQYF. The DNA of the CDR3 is TGTGCCACCAGTGATTCCCTAGCGGGGGCCACAGATACGCAGTATTTT.

DNA for the CDR3: TGTGCCAGTAGACTACACAAGGGGACTAGCGGGGGGGCGCGGAATGAGCAGTTCTTC. Protein: CASRLHKGTSGGARNEQFF. The chain recombines TRBV19 with TRBJ2-1; TRBD2 agrees at 16 bases. This CDR3 has 19 residues. Germline-derived CDR1 and CDR2 are LNHDA and SQIVND (reference sequence). Trimming at V came to 6 bases and at J to 7 bases, leaving 15 bases not matched to a gene.

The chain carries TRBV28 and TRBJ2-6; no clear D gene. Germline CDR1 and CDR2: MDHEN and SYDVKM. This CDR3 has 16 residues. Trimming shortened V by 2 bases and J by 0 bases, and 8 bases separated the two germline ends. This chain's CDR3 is CASSLDLNSGANVLTF. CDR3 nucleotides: TGTGCCAGCAGTTTAGACTTAAACTCTGGGGCCAACGTCCTGACTTTC.

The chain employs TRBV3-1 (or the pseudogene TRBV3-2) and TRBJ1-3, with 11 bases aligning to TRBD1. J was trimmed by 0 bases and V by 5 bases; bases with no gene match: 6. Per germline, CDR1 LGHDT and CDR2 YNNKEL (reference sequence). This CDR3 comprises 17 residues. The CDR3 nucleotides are TGTGCCAGCAGCTACGGACAGGGGGCGAGCTCTGGAAACACCATATATTTT. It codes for CASSYGQGASSGNTIYF.

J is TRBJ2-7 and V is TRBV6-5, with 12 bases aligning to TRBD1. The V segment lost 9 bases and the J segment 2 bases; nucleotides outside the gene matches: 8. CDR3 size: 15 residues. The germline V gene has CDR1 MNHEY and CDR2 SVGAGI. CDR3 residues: CASRDRDRGPYEQYF. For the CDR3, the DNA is TGTGCCAGTAGAGACCGGGACAGGGGGCCCTACGAGCAGTACTTC.

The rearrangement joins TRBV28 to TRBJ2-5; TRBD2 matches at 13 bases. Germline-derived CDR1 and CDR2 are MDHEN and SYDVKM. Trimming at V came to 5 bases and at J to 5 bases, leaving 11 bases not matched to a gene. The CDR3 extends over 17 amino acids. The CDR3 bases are TGTGCCAGCAGTCCCCCGTCACTAGCGGGAGGGTGGGAGACCCAGTACTTC. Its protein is CASSPPSLAGGWETQYF.